Following are 27 T cell receptor beta chains from one sample sequenced in a study of blood T cell repertoires in COVID-19. Using immunoSEQ multiplex PCR, the repertoire was profiled, and TCRdb retains in-frame clones only, with some absent. Of 110,000 to 150,000 clones detected, more than 75% appear once; the ten largest clones hold roughly 10%. What was sequenced was PBMCs or T cells enriched from blood (not recorded which). The receptors shown here come from a man aged 55 to 69 who had recovered from COVID-19.

The chain carries TRBV10-3 and TRBJ1-2; no reliable D call. CDR3 length: 13 residues. Trimming took off 1 base at V and 5 bases at J, with 8 bases between the two ends. Germline CDR1 ENHRY, CDR2 SYGVKD. The CDR3 nucleotides are TGTGCCATCAGTGAGTTGGCCGGGTATGGCTACACCTTC. Its protein product is CAISELAGYGYTF.

The V call is TRBV6-5, the J call TRBJ2-1; 9 nucleotides match TRBD2. The CDR3 loop spans 14 amino acids. The junction had 1 base not matched to a gene; V was cut back by 5 bases and J by 2 bases. From germline, CDR1 is MNHEY and CDR2 SVGAGI. CDR3 coding DNA: TGTGCCAGCAGTACTAGCGGGCCCTACAATGAGCAGTTCTTC. Amino acid sequence: CASSTSGPYNEQFF.

The chain is built from TRBV5-4 and TRBJ2-2; 9 positions match TRBD2. This CDR3 has 15 amino acids. Losses at the gene ends were 4 bases for V and 1 base for J; bases not matched to a gene: 2. Germline V lookup: CDR1 SGHNT, CDR2 YYREEE (reference sequence). The CDR3 region is CASSGSGGNTGELFF. CDR3 DNA: TGTGCCAGCAGCGGTAGCGGGGGGAACACCGGGGAGCTGTTTTTT.

The chain carries TRBV3-1 (or the pseudogene TRBV3-2) and TRBJ2-1; 9 positions match TRBD1. Germline V gives CDR1 LGHDT, CDR2 YNNKEL (reference sequence). J lost 3 bases, V lost 6 bases, and 6 bases had no gene match. The CDR3 totals 15 residues. The CDR3 bases are TGTGCCAGCAGAGACCGGACAGGGGTCTACAATGAGCAGTTCTTC. It encodes CASRDRTGVYNEQFF.

This chain uses TRBV2 with TRBJ1-6; TRBD1 matches 8 bases. The CDR3 totals 14 residues. CDR1 and CDR2 from the germline V gene are SNHLY and FYNNEI. V shed 3 bases and J 9 bases; nucleotides not matched to a gene: 4. CDR3 bases: TGTGCCAGCAGTGACAGGGGGCGCTTTTCACCCCTCCACTTT. As protein: CASSDRGRFSPLHF.

The sample holds one count of this clone. J is TRBJ2-1 and V is TRBV27; tentative D call: TRBD1 (6 bases). Germline V gene sequence: CDR1 MNHEY, CDR2 SMNVEV (reference sequence). The germline V and J ends were trimmed by 4 bases and 9 bases, with 13 bases remaining between them. The CDR3 is made up of 13 amino acids. CDR3 in DNA: TGTGCCAGCAGTTCGAGGGGGACCGGTGAGCAGTTCTTC. It translates to CASSSRGTGEQFF.

V gene TRBV2 combines with J gene TRBJ2-7; perhaps TRBD2 as D (6 bases). The CDR3 has 14 amino acids. Trimming removed 3 bases at V and 4 bases at J, with 13 bases between. Per germline, CDR1 SNHLY and CDR2 FYNNEI. The DNA of the CDR3 is TGTGCCAGCAGTGAGGCGGGGCGGTGGTACGAGCAGTACTTC. This translates into CASSEAGRWYEQYF.

The chain recombines TRBV19 with TRBJ2-7, with TRBD2 identical over 7 bases. There are 19 residues in the CDR3. V shed 3 bases and J 6 bases; nucleotides not matched to a gene: 23. Germline lookup yields CDR1 LNHDA and CDR2 SQIVND (reference sequence). The CDR3 loop reads CASSIYFRPKRDLWVEQYF. In nucleotides, the CDR3 is TGTGCCAGTAGTATCTATTTCCGGCCGAAGCGGGACCTCTGGGTCGAGCAGTACTTC.

Points on this clone: Other DNA sequences in the sample encode the same CDR3. The rearrangement joins TRBV18 to TRBJ1-2; 8 positions match TRBD1. With V trimmed by 3 bases and J by 4 bases, 1 base remained unmatched. Germline loops: CDR1 KGHSH, CDR2 LQKENI. The CDR3 covers 13 residues. The CDR3 loop reads CASSPDRGYGYTF. In DNA form, the CDR3 reads TGTGCCAGCTCACCCGACAGGGGCTATGGCTACACCTTC.

This clone showed up just a few times. The chain has TRBV7-2 and TRBJ1-2; 8 bases match TRBD1. The junction had 3 bases not matched to a gene; V was cut back by 3 bases and J by 6 bases. There are 13 residues in the CDR3. Germline CDR1 and CDR2: SGHTA and FQGNSA. CDR3 region: CASSLDREHGYTF. Here the CDR3 DNA reads TGTGCCAGCAGCTTGGACAGGGAGCATGGCTACACCTTC.

The chain is built from TRBV19 and TRBJ2-1; D may be TRBD1 (6 bases). V shed 3 bases and J shed 1 base, with 10 bases lying between them. CDR1 is LNHDA, CDR2 SQIVND, per germline (reference sequence). The CDR3 consists of 15 residues. CDR3: CASSIGQNSYNEQFF. As DNA, the CDR3 is TGTGCCAGTAGTATTGGACAGAATTCCTACAATGAGCAGTTCTTC.

V and J are TRBV29-1 and TRBJ1-1; D is possibly TRBD1 (6 bases). Germline loops: CDR1 SQVTM, CDR2 ANQGSEA. V lost 8 bases, J lost 4 bases, and 17 bases lay in between. This CDR3 region has 13 residues. CDR3 loop: CSSIQGGGTEAFF. The CDR3, as DNA: TGCAGCTCTATACAGGGAGGGGGCACTGAAGCTTTCTTT. The whole variable domain, filled in from reference TRBV29-1 and TRBJ1-1, reads SAVISQKPSRDICQRGTSLTIQCQVDSQVTMMFWYRQQPGQSLTLIATANQGSEATYESGFVIDKFPISRPNLTFSTLTVSNMSPEDSSIYLCSSIQGGGTEAFFGQGTRLTVV.

This clone was seen only once. V gene TRBV28 combines with J gene TRBJ2-6; 12 bases are a match to TRBD1. Germline loops: CDR1 MDHEN, CDR2 SYDVKM. There are 17 residues in the CDR3. Trimming took 4 bases from V and 2 from J; bases not matched to a gene: 3. CDR3 DNA: TGTGCCAGCAGTTCCGGGACAGGGGGCGCTGGGGCCAACGTCCTGACTTTC. It is translated as CASSSGTGGAGANVLTF.

This chain's CDR3 is CASSLYSVETQYF. The CDR3 DNA reads as TGTGCCAGCAGTTTATACAGTGTGGAGACCCAGTACTTC. The V call is TRBV28, the J call TRBJ2-5; the D is unclear. Between the trimmed V and J ends, which lost 1 base and 5 bases, there was a span of 8 bases. This CDR3 has 13 residues. Germline-derived CDR1 and CDR2 are MDHEN and SYDVKM.

This clone has just one count. The CDR3 DNA follows: TGTGCCAGCAGTAGGGAGGGCCACGGCACCGGGGAGCTGTTTTTT. Protein product: CASSREGHGTGELFF. The gene calls are TRBV6-5 and TRBJ2-2, with 7 bases that match TRBD2. Trimming took 5 bases from V and 4 from J; bases not matched to a gene: 7. CDR1 is MNHEY and CDR2 is SVGAGI in the germline V gene. The CDR3 sequence is 15 residues long.

This clone was observed a single time. The CDR3 here is CASSPGTSGGARETQYF. The CDR3, as DNA: TGTGCCAGCAGCCCAGGGACTAGCGGGGGGGCCCGTGAGACCCAGTACTTC. V usage is TRBV9 and J usage is TRBJ2-5; 16 nucleotides agree with TRBD2. The CDR3 contains 17 residues. Germline V gene lookup returns CDR1 SGDLS and CDR2 YYNGEE. V was clipped by 4 bases and J by 5 bases; unmatched bases: 8.

The J gene is TRBJ2-3, the V gene TRBV18, with a tentative D call TRBD1 (5 bases). Germline V gene sequence: CDR1 KGHSH, CDR2 LQKENI. This CDR3 has 17 residues. The ends were cut back, 3 bases at V and 0 bases at J, with 16 bases in the middle. CDR3 amino acids: CASSPADSAASTDTQYF. DNA of the CDR3: TGTGCCAGCTCACCGGCAGACAGTGCCGCTAGCACAGATACGCAGTATTTT.

CDR3 in DNA: TGCGCCAGCAGCTGGACCCCAGACAGGGTCTACGAGCAGTACTTC. This codes for CASSWTPDRVYEQYF. The chain is built from TRBV5-1 and TRBJ2-7; 7 nucleotides align to TRBD1. Germline V gives CDR1 SGHRS, CDR2 YFSETQ. Germline trimming cut 3 bases from V and 3 bases from J; bases unmatched to any gene: 9. The CDR3 has 15 amino acids.

The chain is built from TRBV5-8 and TRBJ1-5; no definite D call. The ends were cut back, 2 bases at V and 3 bases at J, with 3 bases in the middle. This CDR3 comprises 12 residues. Germline V lookup: CDR1 SGHTS, CDR2 YDEGEE. CDR3 region: CASSFYNQPQHF. Written as DNA, the CDR3 is TGTGCCAGCAGCTTTTACAATCAGCCCCAGCATTTT.

The V call is TRBV30, the J call TRBJ1-5; tentative D call: TRBD1 (5 bases). The CDR3 extends over 17 amino acids. Germline V lookup: CDR1 GTSNPN, CDR2 SVGIG (reference sequence). With 3 bases removed from V and 0 bases from J, the gap between germline ends came to 18 bases. CDR3: CAWSAGGTSDSNQPQHF. CDR3 nucleotide sequence: TGTGCCTGGAGCGCCGGGGGTACTTCCGATAGCAATCAGCCCCAGCATTTT.

The chain combines TRBV7-5 with TRBJ2-1; TRBD2 is the table's D call and was not checked against the DNA. TRBV7-5 is a listed pseudogene. The CDR3 is 15 residues long. This CDR3 is CARSLVGVSDNEQFF. In nucleotides, the CDR3 is TGTGCCAGAAGCTTAGTGGGAGTGTCCGACAATGAGCAGTTCTTC.

V gene TRBV6-1 combines with J gene TRBJ2-1, with TRBD2 identical over 12 bases. Losses at the gene ends were 4 bases for V and 4 bases for J; bases not matched to a gene: 8. From germline, CDR1 is MNHNS and CDR2 SASEGT. The CDR3 covers 17 residues. CDR3 amino acids: CASSVPSGRARYNEQFF. In DNA form, the CDR3 reads TGTGCCAGCAGTGTACCTAGCGGGAGGGCAAGGTACAATGAGCAGTTCTTC.

The chain employs TRBV7-3 and TRBJ2-3; TRBD2 matches 8 bases. The length of the CDR3 is 16 residues. The junction had 6 bases not matched to a gene; V was cut back by 2 bases and J by 2 bases. Germline values: CDR1 SGHTA, CDR2 FQGTGA. CDR3 in amino acids: CASSLEAGLVTDTQYF. The CDR3 nucleotides are TGTGCCAGCAGCTTAGAAGCGGGACTAGTCACAGATACGCAGTATTTT.

This chain connects TRBV19 to TRBJ2-7; D is possibly TRBD2 (5 bases). V dropped 3 bases and J dropped 7 bases, with 16 bases sitting between them. CDR1 LNHDA and CDR2 SQIVND come from the germline V gene (reference sequence). The CDR3 runs 14 residues. CDR3 amino acids: CASSIRRNTGEQYF. The CDR3 DNA follows: TGTGCCAGTAGTATCCGGAGAAATACGGGGGAGCAGTACTTC.

V and J are TRBV5-6 and TRBJ2-1, with TRBD1 identical over 7 bases. Per germline, CDR1 SGHDT and CDR2 YYEEEE. The CDR3 length is 15 residues. J was trimmed by 4 bases and V by 0 bases; bases with no gene match: 4. The CDR3 nucleotides are TGTGCCAGCAGCTTGGGACAGGGAAGGTACAATGAGCAGTTCTTC. It encodes CASSLGQGRYNEQFF.

This chain links TRBV9 with TRBJ2-7, with TRBD2 as a possible D gene (6 bases). The V end was cut by 4 bases, the J end by 0 bases, with 14 bases between. CDR1 is SGDLS and CDR2 is YYNGEE in the germline V gene. There are 15 residues in the CDR3. The CDR3 DNA reads as TGTGCCAGCAGCCCCCGGGACTGGAACTCCTACGAGCAGTACTTC. It encodes CASSPRDWNSYEQYF.

The chain is built from TRBV19 and TRBJ1-5; D may be TRBD1 (6 bases). In germline, CDR1 is LNHDA, CDR2 SQIVND (reference sequence). This CDR3 is built from 15 residues. The V and J ends lost 6 bases and 1 base respectively, with 13 bases between them. The CDR3 here is CASSGTGFSNQPQHF. Written as DNA, the CDR3 is TGTGCCAGTAGCGGCACAGGGTTCAGCAATCAGCCCCAGCATTTT.